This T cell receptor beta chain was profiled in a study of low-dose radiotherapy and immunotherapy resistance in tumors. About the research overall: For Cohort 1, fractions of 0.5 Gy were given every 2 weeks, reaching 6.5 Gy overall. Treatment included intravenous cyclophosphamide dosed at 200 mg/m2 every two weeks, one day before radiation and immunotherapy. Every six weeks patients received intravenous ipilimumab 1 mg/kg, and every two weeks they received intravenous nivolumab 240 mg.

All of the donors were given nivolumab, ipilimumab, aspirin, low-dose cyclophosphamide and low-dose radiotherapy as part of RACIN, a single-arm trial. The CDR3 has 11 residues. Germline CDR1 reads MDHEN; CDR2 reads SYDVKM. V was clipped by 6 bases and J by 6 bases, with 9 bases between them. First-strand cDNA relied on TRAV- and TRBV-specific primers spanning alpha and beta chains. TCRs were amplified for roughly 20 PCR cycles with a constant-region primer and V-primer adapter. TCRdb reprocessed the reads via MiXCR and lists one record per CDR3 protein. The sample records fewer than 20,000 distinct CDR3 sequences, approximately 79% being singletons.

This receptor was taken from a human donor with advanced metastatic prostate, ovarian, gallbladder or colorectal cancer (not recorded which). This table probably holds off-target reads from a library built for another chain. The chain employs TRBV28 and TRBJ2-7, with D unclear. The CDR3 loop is CASSRIFEQYF. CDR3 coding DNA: TGTGCCAGCAGCCGCATCTTCGAGCAGTACTTC. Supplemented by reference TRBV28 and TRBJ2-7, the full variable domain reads DVKVTQSSRYLVKRTGEKVFLECVQDMDHENMFWYRQDPGLGLRLIYFSYDVKMKEKGDIPEGYSVSREKKERFSLILESASTNQTSMYLCASSRIFEQYFGPGTRLTVT.